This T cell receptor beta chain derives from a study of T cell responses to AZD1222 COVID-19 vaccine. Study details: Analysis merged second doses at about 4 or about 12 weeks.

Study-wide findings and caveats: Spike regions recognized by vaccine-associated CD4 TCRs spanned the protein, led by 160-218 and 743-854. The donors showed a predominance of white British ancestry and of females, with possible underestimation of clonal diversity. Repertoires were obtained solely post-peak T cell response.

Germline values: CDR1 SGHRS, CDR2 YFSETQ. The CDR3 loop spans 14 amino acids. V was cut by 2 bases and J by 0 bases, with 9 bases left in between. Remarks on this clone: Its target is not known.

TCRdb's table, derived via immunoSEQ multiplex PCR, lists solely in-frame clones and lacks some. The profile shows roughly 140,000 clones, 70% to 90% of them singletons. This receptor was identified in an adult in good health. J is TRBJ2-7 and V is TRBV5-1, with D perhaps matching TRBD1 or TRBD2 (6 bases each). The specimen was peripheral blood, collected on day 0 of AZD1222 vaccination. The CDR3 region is CASSLGGSSYEQYF. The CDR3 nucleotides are TGCGCCAGCAGCTTAGGGGGGAGCTCCTACGAGCAGTACTTC. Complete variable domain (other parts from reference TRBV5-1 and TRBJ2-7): KAGVTQTPRYLIKTRGQQVTLSCSPISGHRSVSWYQQTPGQGLQFLFEYFSETQRNKGNFPGRFSGRQFSNSRSEMNVSTLELGDSALYLCASSLGGSSYEQYFGPGTRLTVT.